Listed here are 30 T cell receptor beta chains from one sample, sequenced in a study of blood T cell repertoires in COVID-19. Clones were read by immunoSEQ multiplex PCR, and TCRdb kept only the in-frame ones, dropping some. The profile shows about 350,000 clones, around nine tenths of them singletons. The sequenced sample consisted of peripheral blood. The receptors originated from a woman aged 55-69 years with COVID-19, enrolled during active disease.

The rearrangement joins TRBV6-6 to TRBJ1-5; 10 positions match TRBD1. Germline V gene data show CDR1 as MNHNY and CDR2 as SVGAGI (reference sequence). This CDR3 has 14 residues. V was pared by 5 bases and J by 7 bases, with 5 bases of the junction left unmatched. The CDR3 sequence is CASSDRGPGQPQHF. The CDR3 coding sequence is TGTGCCAGCAGTGACAGGGGGCCGGGGCAGCCCCAGCATTTT.

The chain carries TRBV11-2 and TRBJ1-1; 7 bases are a match to TRBD1. Per germline, CDR1 SGHAT and CDR2 FQNNGV. Trimming took 5 bases from V and 1 from J; bases not matched to a gene: 4. The CDR3 totals 14 residues. CDR3 in amino acids: CASSTQGGNTEAFF. Here the CDR3 DNA reads TGTGCCAGCAGCACCCAGGGGGGGAACACTGAAGCTTTCTTT.

The CDR3 nucleotides are TGTGCCAGCACCCTAGCGGGAGAGAATGAGCAGTTCTTC. It codes for CASTLAGENEQFF. The V and J genes are TRBV6-5 and TRBJ2-1, with TRBD2 matching over 10 bases. V lost 7 bases to trimming and J lost 7 bases; unmatched junction nucleotides: 4. The CDR3 has 13 amino acids. The germline gives CDR1 MNHEY, CDR2 SVGAGI.

The V call is TRBV6-1, the J call TRBJ1-2; TRBD1 aligns across 9 bases. J gave up 4 bases and V 3 bases, and 6 bases lay outside the gene matches. CDR1 and CDR2 from the germline V gene are MNHNS and SASEGT. This CDR3 comprises 15 residues. CDR3 nucleotides: TGTGCCAGCAGTGAGCGGACAGGGGACGCCTATGGCTACACCTTC. Protein: CASSERTGDAYGYTF.

This chain joins TRBV18 and TRBJ2-7, with 10 bases identical to TRBD1. CDR3 length: 15 amino acids. V dropped 3 bases and J dropped 2; count of bases not matched to a gene: 4. Germline loops: CDR1 KGHSH, CDR2 LQKENI. The CDR3 region has the DNA TGTGCCAGCTCACCGGGACAGGGGACGACCTACGAGCAGTACTTC. Encoded protein: CASSPGQGTTYEQYF.

The chain employs TRBV2 and TRBJ2-3; 13 nucleotides match TRBD2. Germline V gives CDR1 SNHLY, CDR2 FYNNEI. Trimming removed 6 bases from V and 2 bases from J; junction bases left unmatched: 17. The CDR3 totals 20 residues. Here the CDR3 DNA reads TGTGCCAGCAGGTACCCGACTAGCGGGGGGCGGTCCCCCTTCACAGATACGCAGTATTTT. Translating it yields CASRYPTSGGRSPFTDTQYF.

The chain links TRBV6-5 to TRBJ1-3; D is perhaps TRBD1 (5 bases). This CDR3 is 14 amino acids long. Germline lookup yields CDR1 MNHEY and CDR2 SVGAGI. Trimming stripped 7 bases from V and 2 bases from J, with 12 bases between. This CDR3 reads CASTYGGTGNTIYF. The CDR3 nucleotides are TGTGCCAGCACCTATGGGGGGACTGGAAACACCATATATTTT.

The rearrangement links TRBV9 to TRBJ1-1, with D perhaps matching TRBD1 (6 bases). V was trimmed by 0 bases and J by 4 bases, leaving 13 bases between them. Germline CDR1 SGDLS, CDR2 YYNGEE. This CDR3 is built from 15 residues. The DNA of the CDR3 is TGTGCCAGCAGCGTAGGGAGGCAGGGGACCACTGAAGCTTTCTTT. Residues: CASSVGRQGTTEAFF.

This clone was seen a few times. This same CDR3 is encoded by further DNA sequences in the sample. The V call is TRBV5-5, the J call TRBJ1-3; D is ambiguous. Trimming pared 4 bases from V and 2 bases from J, leaving 13 bases between. CDR3 length equals 15 residues. Germline V lookup: CDR1 SGHKS, CDR2 YYEKEE (reference sequence). For the CDR3, the DNA is TGTGCCAGCAGCGGAGCTCCAGCGCCTGGAAACACCATATATTTT. Amino acids: CASSGAPAPGNTIYF.

V gene TRBV7-8 combines with J gene TRBJ1-2, with D unclear. The V and J ends lost 4 bases and 4 bases respectively, with 10 bases between them. The CDR3 is made up of 13 amino acids. CDR1 and CDR2 from the germline V gene are SGHVS and FQNEAQ. In DNA form, the CDR3 reads TGTGCCAGCAGCTCGACGGAGCCCTATGGCTACACCTTC. This sequence encodes CASSSTEPYGYTF.

This clone was picked up one time. The CDR3: CASSFDGLVAFF. The CDR3 coding sequence is TGTGCCAGCAGTTTCGACGGACTCGTAGCTTTCTTT. The chain recombines TRBV12-3 or TRBV12-4 with TRBJ1-1; D unresolved. The germline V and J ends were trimmed by 3 bases and 10 bases, with 12 bases remaining between them. The CDR3 is made up of 12 amino acids.

The rearrangement joins TRBV18 to TRBJ2-1, with D perhaps matching TRBD1 (5 bases). CDR1 and CDR2 from the germline V gene are KGHSH and LQKENI. The V gene lost 6 bases and the J gene lost 3 bases, with 18 bases spanning the gap. The CDR3 consists of 16 residues. The CDR3 DNA is TGTGCCAGCTCCCTACGACAGAATCGACACTACAATGAGCAGTTCTTC. This translates into CASSLRQNRHYNEQFF.

This clone has just a few counts. The gene calls are TRBV3-1 (or the pseudogene TRBV3-2) and TRBJ2-1; D unresolved. This CDR3 has 11 residues. V lost 1 base, J lost 8 bases, and 3 bases lay in between. Germline lookup yields CDR1 LGHDT and CDR2 YNNKEL (reference sequence). The CDR3 sequence: CASSQVDEQFF. The CDR3 DNA is TGTGCCAGCAGCCAAGTAGATGAGCAGTTCTTC.

The rearrangement joins TRBV12-3 or TRBV12-4 to TRBJ1-1; a weak D match, TRBD1 (5 bases). The V end was cut by 6 bases, the J end by 1 base, with 9 bases between. The CDR3 consists of 13 residues. The CDR3 loop is CASRKGWNTEAFF. The CDR3 nucleotides read TGTGCCAGCAGAAAGGGGTGGAACACTGAAGCTTTCTTT.

This clone has just one count. The CDR3 here is CASSPGITPADTQYF. In DNA, the CDR3 is TGTGCCAGCAGCCCAGGGATAACCCCCGCGGATACGCAGTATTTT. The V and J genes are TRBV11-2 and TRBJ2-3; TRBD1 might be the D (5 bases). Germline assignment: CDR1 SGHAT and CDR2 FQNNGV. The CDR3 runs to 15 residues. V dropped 5 bases and J dropped 6 bases, with 18 bases sitting between them.

This chain links TRBV29-1 with TRBJ2-7; D possibly corresponds to TRBD2 (7 bases). V dropped 6 bases and J dropped 4 bases, with 19 bases sitting between them. CDR1 is SQVTM, CDR2 ANQGSEA, per germline. The length of the CDR3 is 14 residues. The CDR3 sequence is CSVRPGGRGYEQYF. The CDR3 DNA sequence: TGCAGCGTGAGACCGGGGGGCCGTGGGTACGAGCAGTACTTC.

The chain couples TRBV3-1 (or the pseudogene TRBV3-2) to TRBJ1-4; D unclear. The CDR3 sequence is 16 residues long. V was clipped by 3 bases and J by 3 bases, with 14 bases between them. Germline CDR1 and CDR2: LGHDT and YNNKEL (reference sequence). DNA of the CDR3: TGTGCCAGCAGCCACACCCAGACTGCGGCTAATGAAAAACTGTTTTTT. Its translation: CASSHTQTAANEKLFF.

The chain combines TRBV10-2 with TRBJ2-6; D call uncertain. Germline CDR1 WSHSY, CDR2 SAAADI. CDR3 length: 13 amino acids. Between the trimmed V and J ends, which lost 6 bases and 0 bases, there was a span of 3 bases. The CDR3 bases are TGCGCCAGCAGAGCCTCTGGGGCCAACGTCCTGACTTTC. This translates into CASRASGANVLTF.

The chain has TRBV29-1 and TRBJ1-1; D not certain. Per germline, CDR1 SQVTM and CDR2 ANQGSEA. The CDR3 spans 18 residues. Trimming took off 5 bases at V and 0 bases at J, with 25 bases between the two ends. Here the CDR3 DNA reads TGCAGCGTTTTCCCTTCTGGAGATAGAGCCGCTCTGAACACTGAAGCTTTCTTT. This translates into CSVFPSGDRAALNTEAFF.

This sequence joins TRBV5-8 and TRBJ2-3; 11 positions agree with TRBD2. In germline, CDR1 is SGHTS, CDR2 YDEGEE. The J segment lost 6 bases and the V segment lost 4 bases, leaving 10 bases of the junction unmatched. The CDR3 has 16 amino acids. The CDR3 DNA is TGTGCCAGCAGCCGGGGGCTAGCGGGGGGCCGGGATACGCAGTATTTT. Its translation is CASSRGLAGGRDTQYF.

V is TRBV29-1 and J is TRBJ2-3; 8 positions match TRBD1. This CDR3 is built from 13 residues. Germline CDR1 SQVTM, CDR2 ANQGSEA. J was trimmed by 3 bases and V by 7 bases; bases with no gene match: 6. The CDR3 reads CSAQGALTDTQYF. DNA for the CDR3: TGCAGCGCGCAGGGGGCGTTGACAGATACGCAGTATTTT.

The chain carries TRBV18 and TRBJ1-5; possibly TRBD1 for D (6 bases). The CDR3 totals 15 residues. V gave up 3 bases and J gave up 1 base, with 10 bases separating them. Germline loops: CDR1 KGHSH, CDR2 LQKENI. The CDR3 DNA reads TGTGCCAGCTCACCCGATGGACAGAGCAATCAGCCCCAGCATTTT. This encodes CASSPDGQSNQPQHF.

Worth noting for this clone: Other DNA sequences in the same sample also yield this CDR3. J is TRBJ1-1 and V is TRBV3-1 (or the pseudogene TRBV3-2), with D possibly matching TRBD1 (6 bases). Trimming pared 3 bases from V and 5 bases from J, leaving 13 bases between. The CDR3 loop spans 14 amino acids. Germline V gives CDR1 LGHDT, CDR2 YNNKEL (reference sequence). The CDR3 region has the DNA TGTGCCAGCAGCCAGGGAGGGGGTCGGACTGAAGCTTTCTTT. Its protein product is CASSQGGGRTEAFF.

The chain combines TRBV6-6 with TRBJ2-7; the D gene is possibly TRBD1 (5 bases). Trimming shortened V by 2 bases and J by 0 bases, and 8 bases separated the two germline ends. Germline V CDR1 and CDR2: MNHNY, SVGAGI (reference sequence). The CDR3 sequence is 14 residues long. The chain's CDR3 is CASSYGQGSYEQYF. The DNA for the CDR3 is TGTGCCAGCAGTTACGGGCAGGGCTCCTACGAGCAGTACTTC.

This clone has just one count. This chain uses TRBV3-1 (or the pseudogene TRBV3-2) with TRBJ1-2; D is uncertain. The CDR3 loop spans 12 amino acids. Germline lookup yields CDR1 LGHDT and CDR2 YNNKEL (reference sequence). V gave up 3 bases and J gave up 2 bases, with 4 bases separating them. CDR3 region: CASSQANYGYTF. The CDR3 DNA reads TGTGCCAGCAGCCAGGCAAACTATGGCTACACCTTC.

The V and J genes are TRBV2 and TRBJ1-5; D is uncertain. The CDR3 consists of 15 residues. V was shortened by 7 bases and J by 0 bases, with 13 bases between the two germline ends. Germline V gene data show CDR1 as SNHLY and CDR2 as FYNNEI. In DNA, the CDR3 is TGTGCCAGCAAAGAAGTGACTACTAGCAATCAGCCCCAGCATTTT. Translating gives CASKEVTTSNQPQHF.

This sequence joins TRBV28 and TRBJ1-2; 8 bases line up with TRBD1. CDR3 size: 14 residues. Germline V lookup: CDR1 MDHEN, CDR2 SYDVKM. With 7 bases clipped from V and 7 bases from J, the junction kept 11 bases outside the gene matches. DNA of the CDR3: TGTGCCAGCAAACACGACAGGGGCGGATCTGGCTACACCTTC. Translated, it gives CASKHDRGGSGYTF.

The chain is built from TRBV27 and TRBJ2-2, with a weak D call TRBD1 (6 bases). The V end lost 5 bases, the J end lost 2 bases, and 15 bases lay between the germline ends. Germline assignment: CDR1 MNHEY and CDR2 SMNVEV (reference sequence). CDR3 size: 16 residues. The CDR3 loop is CASSPRQEINTGELFF. CDR3 DNA: TGTGCCAGCAGTCCGAGACAGGAGATTAACACCGGGGAGCTGTTTTTT.

This rearrangement joins TRBV5-6 to TRBJ2-3; 7 bases line up with TRBD2. Trimming at V came to 2 bases and at J to 4 bases, leaving 4 bases not matched to a gene. The length of the CDR3 is 14 residues. Germline lookup yields CDR1 SGHDT and CDR2 YYEEEE. CDR3 region: CASSFGGRSDTQYF. The CDR3 region has the DNA TGTGCCAGCAGCTTCGGGGGGAGGTCAGATACGCAGTATTTT.

The chain employs TRBV27 and TRBJ1-1; weak D call: TRBD1 (5 bases). V lost 4 bases to trimming and J lost 1 base, with 13 bases between them. Germline V gene lookup returns CDR1 MNHEY and CDR2 SMNVEV (reference sequence). CDR3 size: 15 residues. CDR3 protein: CASSWGVGQNTEAFF. CDR3 bases: TGTGCCAGCAGTTGGGGGGTCGGGCAGAACACTGAAGCTTTCTTT.